One and the same sample provided the 12 T cell receptor beta chains below, sequenced in a study of regulatory T cells in long-lasting Graves disease. Indicated time point: persistent/refractory GD, antithyroid drugs over 5 years with positive TRAb. Extracted PBMC RNA gave rise to the TCR library. Construction of the TCR beta libraries employed iRepertoire HTBI primers in conjunction with Arm-PCR of CDR3 regions. TCRdb re-called the multiplex PCR reads through MiXCR, storing one row per CDR3 protein. In the table there are 310,000 or so distinct CDR3 sequences, roughly a fifth of which are singletons. The sample was peripheral blood mononuclear cells (PBMCs), taken when the disease was refractory, from a patient treated with antithyroid drugs. The receptor source for this set is a female donor with Graves disease.

This clonotype was seen only a few times. V usage is TRBV18 and J usage is TRBJ1-6, with D hard to call. The CDR3 contains 13 residues. Germline CDR1 reads KGHSH; CDR2 reads LQKENI. The germline V and J ends were trimmed by 2 bases and 12 bases, with 11 bases remaining between them. The CDR3 bases are TGTGCCAGCTCACCAAAAGGATTCCAACCCCTCCACTTT. This sequence encodes CASSPKGFQPLHF.

This chain uses TRBV20-1 with TRBJ1-5; 7 bases align to TRBD1. The CDR3 length is 14 residues. Germline loops: CDR1 DFQATT, CDR2 SNEGSKA (reference sequence). V shed 4 bases, J shed 4 bases, and the junction held 7 bases outside the gene matches. CDR3 in amino acids: CSAIPGTANQPQHF. The CDR3 coding sequence is TGCAGTGCTATACCCGGGACAGCAAATCAGCCCCAGCATTTT.

This clonotype was recorded a few times. This chain connects TRBV6-1 to TRBJ2-7; D unresolved. CDR3 length: 12 amino acids. Germline CDR1 is MNHNS and CDR2 is SASEGT. Trimming stripped 10 bases from V and 2 bases from J, with 12 bases between. The chain's CDR3 is CATGTDTYEQYF. The CDR3 region has the DNA TGTGCCACCGGAACAGACACCTACGAGCAGTACTTC.

V gene TRBV3-1 combines with J gene TRBJ1-6; D is perhaps TRBD1 (5 bases). Trimming shortened V by 0 bases and J by 5 bases, and 11 bases separated the two germline ends. Germline CDR1 reads LGHDT; CDR2 reads YNNKEL (reference sequence). CDR3 length: 16 residues. CDR3 bases: TGTGCCAGCAGCCAAGAGACAGCGGCCAATAATTCACCCCTCCACTTT. As protein: CASSQETAANNSPLHF.

The chain joins TRBV7-2 to TRBJ2-2; D not certain. Per germline, CDR1 SGHTA and CDR2 FQGNSA. The CDR3 consists of 16 residues. With 5 bases removed from V and 4 bases from J, the gap between germline ends came to 17 bases. CDR3 nucleotides: TGTGCCAGCAGCGCCCGAAGAGTCTATGCCACCGGGGAGCTGTTTTTT. Protein sequence: CASSARRVYATGELFF.

This rearrangement joins TRBV9 to TRBJ2-7; 9 positions match TRBD2. V gave up 0 bases and J gave up 3 bases; unmatched junction bases: 4. The CDR3 loop spans 15 amino acids. CDR1 SGDLS and CDR2 YYNGEE come from the germline V gene. CDR3 loop: CASSVEGREGYEQYF. The CDR3 DNA follows: TGTGCCAGCAGCGTAGAAGGGCGGGAGGGCTACGAGCAGTACTTC.

The CDR3 loop reads CASSQKGQRNTIYF. The CDR3 bases are TGTGCCAGCAGCCAAAAAGGCCAGAGAAACACCATATATTTT. The chain carries TRBV3-1 and TRBJ1-3; the D is unclear. Germline CDR1 is LGHDT and CDR2 is YNNKEL (reference sequence). Trimming took 2 bases from V and 5 from J, leaving 10 bases between them. This CDR3 spans 14 amino acids.

This clonotype was seen many times. This rearrangement joins TRBV11-2 to TRBJ2-7; TRBD2 aligns across 14 bases. After removal of 6 bases from V and 1 base from J, the junction contained 8 bases not matched to a gene. Germline CDR1 and CDR2: SGHAT and FQNNGV. CDR3 length: 17 residues. The CDR3 bases are TGTGCCAGCAGGAAAAACGGACTAGCGGGAGGTTCCTACGAGCAGTACTTC. Encoded protein: CASRKNGLAGGSYEQYF.

This clonotype was observed many times. V and J are TRBV29-1 and TRBJ2-7; no clear D. Germline V gene lookup returns CDR1 SQVTM and CDR2 ANQGSEA. There are 12 residues in the CDR3. Trimming stripped 4 bases from V and 1 base from J, with 8 bases between. The CDR3 sequence: CSVADGSYEQYF. In nucleotides, the CDR3 is TGCAGCGTTGCAGACGGGTCCTACGAGCAGTACTTC.

This clonotype was observed many times. The chain is built from TRBV24-1 and TRBJ1-2, with 9 bases that match TRBD1. This CDR3 has 15 residues. Germline V gives CDR1 KGHDR, CDR2 SFDVKD. Germline trimming cut 3 bases from V and 8 bases from J; bases unmatched to any gene: 9. The CDR3 nucleotides are TGTGCCACCAGTGATCCGGGACAGGGTATAGGAGGCTACACCTTC. This encodes CATSDPGQGIGGYTF.

The CDR3 sequence: CASSYSDGRGLFF. For the CDR3, the DNA is TGTGCCAGCAGTTACTCGGACGGCAGGGGGCTGTTTTTT. The chain joins TRBV6-2 or TRBV6-3 to TRBJ2-2; possible D gene TRBD1, 6 bases. Trimming took 0 bases from V and 13 from J, leaving 12 bases between them. Germline V lookup: CDR1 MNHEY, CDR2 SVGEGT. The CDR3 runs to 13 residues.

This chain uses TRBV4-1 with TRBJ1-5; possible D gene TRBD1, 5 bases. This CDR3 region has 15 residues. V lost 1 base, J lost 1 base, and 8 bases lay in between. Germline V CDR1 and CDR2: MGHRA, YSYEKL. Here the CDR3 reads CASSQGGSSNQPQHF. In DNA, the CDR3 is TGCGCCAGCAGCCAAGGGGGCTCGAGCAATCAGCCCCAGCATTTT.